This T cell receptor (beta chain) was sequenced during a study of siplizumab effects on memory and regulatory T cells. Study-wide results and caveats: With siplizumab, mappable alloreactive CD4+ clones averaged roughly 64% Treg-derived, versus under 30% in controls.

Trimming shortened V by 2 bases and J by 1 base, and 6 bases separated the two germline ends. From germline, CDR1 is SGHNT and CDR2 YYREEE (reference sequence). The CDR3 has 14 residues. Produced via immunoSEQ multiplex PCR; TCRdb's table is partial and in-frame only. The sample yields about 94,000 clones, around 94% seen once. With respect to this clone: What it binds is not known.

Source material: non-Treg CD4+ T cells sorted from blood. The clonotype originates from a human donor in good health. This chain links TRBV5-4 with TRBJ2-2; no firm D call. CDR3 residues: CASSFPGNTGELFF. The DNA of the CDR3 is TGTGCCAGCAGCTTCCCCGGGAACACCGGGGAGCTGTTTTTT.